Below, 26 T cell receptor beta chains from the same sample are listed, as sequenced in a study of CD8+ T cells in alopecia areata. Treatment meaning: oral pan-JAK inhibitor, 5-10 mg twice daily. RNA, once extracted, was reverse transcribed into cDNA for use as the sequencing template. Using immunoSEQ multiplex PCR, the repertoire was profiled, and TCRdb retains in-frame clones only, with some absent. Among around 86,000 clones, just over 70% were seen once, and the ten largest hold about 18%. The sample was CD8+ T cells sorted from blood, taken at approximately week 44, from a patient treated with tofacitinib. Every receptor here comes from a human donor with alopecia areata.

This clone has just a few counts. The chain recombines TRBV4-3 with TRBJ1-2, with TRBD1 matching over 10 bases. The junction had 6 bases not matched to a gene; V was cut back by 3 bases and J by 8 bases. CDR3 length equals 14 residues. Germline CDR1 reads LGHNA; CDR2 reads YSLEER. The CDR3 DNA is TGCGCCAGCAGCCAGGGACAGGGGCCGGACGGCTACACCTTC. Amino acids: CASSQGQGPDGYTF.

The chain has TRBV7-6 and TRBJ2-1; 12 bases are a match to TRBD2. The V and J ends lost 5 bases and 5 bases, in that order; junction bases with no gene match: 10. CDR1 SGHVS and CDR2 FNYEAQ come from the germline V gene. The CDR3 contains 17 residues. This CDR3 reads CASSHRPLAGGDNEQFF. DNA for the CDR3: TGTGCCAGCAGCCACCGGCCTCTAGCGGGGGGGGACAATGAGCAGTTCTTC.

This clone was seen a few times. This chain joins TRBV7-2 and TRBJ2-1; TRBD1 matches 9 bases. The CDR3 length is 16 residues. Germline CDR1 is SGHTA and CDR2 is FQGNSA. V gave up 2 bases and J gave up 4 bases; unmatched junction bases: 6. The CDR3 sequence is CASSLTPGQGYNEQFF. CDR3 DNA: TGTGCCAGCAGCTTAACTCCGGGACAGGGTTACAATGAGCAGTTCTTC. The full variable domain, with the rest looked up from reference TRBV7-2 and TRBJ2-1, is GAGVSQSPSNKVTEKGKDVELRCDPISGHTALYWYRQSLGQGLEFLIYFQGNSAPDKSGLPSDRFSAERTGGSVSTLTIQRTQQEDSAVYLCASSLTPGQGYNEQFFGPGTRLTVL.

By share, this clone counts as medium-sized. This sequence joins TRBV27 and TRBJ1-1; weak D call: TRBD1 (5 bases). The CDR3 runs to 12 residues. Germline CDR1 reads MNHEY; CDR2 reads SMNVEV (reference sequence). The V end lost 7 bases, the J end lost 8 bases, and 14 bases lay between the germline ends. This CDR3 reads CASMVRGTEAFF. The CDR3 DNA follows: TGTGCCAGCATGGTAAGGGGAACAGAAGCTTTCTTT.

The J gene is TRBJ2-7, the V gene TRBV6-5; D remains ambiguous. The germline V gene has CDR1 MNHEY and CDR2 SVGAGI. The CDR3 spans 13 residues. V was pared by 5 bases and J by 3 bases, with 11 bases between. The CDR3 DNA reads as TGTGCCAGCAGTGTTAACAGTTTCTACGAGCAGTACTTC. Protein sequence: CASSVNSFYEQYF.

Comments on this clone: This specimen includes other DNA sequences encoding the same CDR3. The chain uses TRBV6-4 and TRBJ2-2; D is uncertain. CDR3 length equals 14 residues. Germline V lookup: CDR1 MRHNA, CDR2 SNTAGT. V lost 0 bases and J lost 3, with 5 bases in between. In DNA, the CDR3 is TGTGCCAGCAGTGACTCGCCCGACACCGGGGAGCTGTTTTTT. It specifies CASSDSPDTGELFF.

This clone has only a few counts. This chain connects TRBV30 to TRBJ2-5; weak D call: TRBD1 (5 bases). The germline gives CDR1 GTSNPN, CDR2 SVGIG (reference sequence). V lost 0 bases and J 2 bases, leaving 10 bases between the germline ends. The length of the CDR3 is 14 residues. CDR3 protein: CAWSVLTEQETQYF. CDR3 DNA sequence: TGTGCCTGGAGTGTACTGACAGAACAAGAGACCCAGTACTTC.

The rearrangement joins TRBV11-2 to TRBJ1-2, with D possibly being TRBD1 (5 bases). Germline assignment: CDR1 SGHAT and CDR2 FQNNGV. CDR3 size: 13 residues. The V and J ends lost 8 bases and 2 bases respectively, with 12 bases between them. CDR3 nucleotide sequence: TGTGCCAGCTCAACGGGGCAGAACTATGGCTACACCTTC. Encoded protein: CASSTGQNYGYTF.

This clone was picked up a small number of times. V gene TRBV7-2 combines with J gene TRBJ2-3, with D possibly matching TRBD2 (6 bases). The V end lost 4 bases, the J end lost 2 bases, and 16 bases lay between the germline ends. Germline loops: CDR1 SGHTA, CDR2 FQGNSA. The CDR3 is made up of 16 amino acids. CDR3 DNA sequence: TGTGCCAGCAGCTCCCCTCGGGACTCAAACACAGATACGCAGTATTTT. Protein product: CASSSPRDSNTDTQYF.

This chain joins TRBV11-2 and TRBJ2-5; D may be TRBD1 (5 bases). The V gene's germline CDR1 is SGHAT and CDR2 FQNNGV. V was pared by 2 bases and J by 5 bases, with 18 bases between. The CDR3 runs 16 residues. The CDR3 DNA is TGTGCCAGCAGCTTATATCCTCAGGGCAGAAGGGAGACCCAGTACTTC. This sequence encodes CASSLYPQGRRETQYF.

This chain links TRBV5-4 with TRBJ2-7; no firm D call. Germline V lookup: CDR1 SGHNT, CDR2 YYREEE (reference sequence). The germline V and J ends were trimmed by 1 base and 3 bases, with 5 bases remaining between them. This CDR3 has 12 amino acids. The CDR3 DNA follows: TGTGCCAGCAGCTTGTCAGGCTACGAGCAGTACTTC. Translation: CASSLSGYEQYF.

This chain links TRBV7-8 with TRBJ1-4; 8 bases fit TRBD1. The CDR3 has 14 residues. Germline CDR1 reads SGHVS; CDR2 reads FQNEAQ. After removal of 5 bases from V and 6 bases from J, the junction contained 5 bases not matched to a gene. CDR3 sequence reads: CASSRAQGDEKLFF. The CDR3 region has the DNA TGTGCCAGCAGCCGAGCACAGGGGGATGAAAAACTGTTTTTT.

The V gene is TRBV4-3, the J gene TRBJ1-3; TRBD1 matches 7 bases. The germline CDR1 and CDR2 sequences are LGHNA and YSLEER. The CDR3 has 18 residues. The trim removed 0 bases at V and 0 bases at J, leaving 8 bases unmatched. The CDR3 bases are TGCGCCAGCAGCCAAGAGTTTACAGGGGACATCTCTGGAAACACCATATATTTT. Translation gives CASSQEFTGDISGNTIYF.

The chain has TRBV4-3 and TRBJ2-7; D perhaps matches TRBD2 (5 bases). From germline, CDR1 is LGHNA and CDR2 YSLEER. Trimming shortened V by 3 bases and J by 4 bases, and 16 bases separated the two germline ends. CDR3 size: 15 residues. The CDR3, as DNA: TGCGCCAGCAGCCAGGAGGACGCCGGATCGTACGAGCAGTACTTC. Its protein is CASSQEDAGSYEQYF.

This clone has more than one count but fewer than ten. The chain links TRBV19 to TRBJ2-5; D may correspond to TRBD1 or TRBD2 (5 bases each). The V and J ends lost 8 bases and 4 bases respectively, with 8 bases between them. Per germline, CDR1 LNHDA and CDR2 SQIVND (reference sequence). The CDR3 consists of 11 residues. The CDR3 spells CASGGTETQYF. The CDR3 DNA reads as TGTGCCAGTGGGGGTACAGAGACCCAGTACTTC.

A few counts support this clone. The rearrangement links TRBV10-2 to TRBJ1-1; possibly TRBD1 for D (5 bases). This CDR3 region has 12 residues. Germline V CDR1 and CDR2: WSHSY, SAAADI. Trimming left V 8 bases short and J 1 base short, with 8 bases between. Written as DNA, the CDR3 is TGCGCCAGCCAGACAGCGAACACTGAAGCTTTCTTT. Amino acids: CASQTANTEAFF.

The chain joins TRBV19 to TRBJ1-2; D call uncertain. Trimming cost V 9 bases and J 6 bases, with 14 bases left between them. CDR1 is LNHDA and CDR2 is SQIVND in the germline V gene (reference sequence). The CDR3 spans 12 residues. The CDR3, as DNA: TGTGCCAGCTCCCCAGGTTTCGATGGCTACACCTTC. This translates into CASSPGFDGYTF.

The chain combines TRBV25-1 with TRBJ1-1; no definite D call. From germline, CDR1 is MGHDK and CDR2 SYGVNS. V lost 4 bases and J 1 base, leaving 7 bases between the germline ends. This CDR3 is 13 amino acids long. The CDR3 region is CASSADPNTEAFF. For the CDR3, the DNA is TGTGCCAGCAGTGCTGACCCGAACACTGAAGCTTTCTTT.

The chain has TRBV12-5 and TRBJ1-6; D gene unclear. From germline, CDR1 is LGHNT and CDR2 FRNRAP. The length of the CDR3 is 15 residues. The germline V and J ends were trimmed by 5 bases and 0 bases, with 8 bases remaining between them. For the CDR3, the DNA is TGTGCTAGTGGTGACACGAGCTCCTATAATTCACCCCTCCACTTT. This encodes CASGDTSSYNSPLHF.

This clone was observed a single time. The chain joins TRBV29-1 to TRBJ1-2, with 7 nucleotides matching TRBD1. The CDR3 loop spans 14 amino acids. Germline lookup yields CDR1 SQVTM and CDR2 ANQGSEA. The ends lost 1 base at V and 5 bases at J; junction bases unmatched: 7. This CDR3 reads CSVEGRQGRYGYTF. The CDR3 coding sequence is TGCAGCGTTGAAGGGAGACAGGGACGGTATGGCTACACCTTC.

This chain joins TRBV29-1 and TRBJ1-6; maybe TRBD1 (5 bases). The CDR3 spans 12 residues. Trimming cost V 0 bases and J 14 bases, with 11 bases left between them. Germline V gene data show CDR1 as SQVTM and CDR2 as ANQGSEA. In DNA, the CDR3 is TGCAGCGTTGAAGATCCCGAGGGGTCCCTCCACTTT. Its translation: CSVEDPEGSLHF. Full variable domain (rest looked up from reference TRBV29-1 and TRBJ1-6): SAVISQKPSRDICQRGTSLTIQCQVDSQVTMMFWYRQQPGQSLTLIATANQGSEATYESGFVIDKFPISRPNLTFSTLTVSNMSPEDSSIYLCSVEDPEGSLHFGNGTRLTVT.

This clone was detected only a few times. The chain combines TRBV7-9 with TRBJ2-7; TRBD1 might be the D (6 bases). Trimming pared 5 bases from V and 0 bases from J, leaving 14 bases between. Germline V CDR1 and CDR2: SEHNR, FQNEAQ (reference sequence). The CDR3 sequence is 15 residues long. The CDR3 DNA reads as TGTGCCAGCAGCCCCGCGAGGGGGAGCTCCTACGAGCAGTACTTC. Its protein product is CASSPARGSSYEQYF.

This chain connects TRBV18 to TRBJ1-6; tentatively, D is TRBD1 (6 bases). V lost 2 bases to trimming and J lost 5 bases, with 13 bases between them. The germline V gene encodes CDR1 KGHSH and CDR2 LQKENI. The CDR3 consists of 16 residues. The DNA for the CDR3 is TGTGCCAGCTCACCAACAGGGAGAGTTGATAATTCACCCCTCCACTTT. Protein product: CASSPTGRVDNSPLHF.

The chain couples TRBV27 to TRBJ2-7, with 11 nucleotides matching TRBD2. J gave up 2 bases and V 4 bases, and 10 bases lay outside the gene matches. The germline CDR1 and CDR2 sequences are MNHEY and SMNVEV (reference sequence). This CDR3 is 17 amino acids long. CDR3: CASSWGSGGVRAYEQYF. The DNA of the CDR3 is TGTGCCAGCAGTTGGGGTAGCGGGGGGGTACGGGCCTACGAGCAGTACTTC.

The chain carries TRBV2 and TRBJ2-1, with D unresolved. The germline CDR1 and CDR2 sequences are SNHLY and FYNNEI. The V end was cut by 1 base, the J end by 7 bases, with 8 bases between. The CDR3 totals 13 residues. The CDR3: CASSEGVRNEQFF. Here the CDR3 DNA reads TGTGCCAGCAGTGAAGGTGTACGAAATGAGCAGTTCTTC. The full variable domain, completed using reference TRBV2 and TRBJ2-1, is EPEVTQTPSHQVTQMGQEVILRCVPISNHLYFYWYRQILGQKVEFLVSFYNNEISEKSEIFDDQFSVERPDGSNFTLKIRSTKLEDSAMYFCASSEGVRNEQFFGPGTRLTVL.

This clone came up once. This chain uses TRBV7-9 with TRBJ2-1; D might be TRBD1 or TRBD2, each matching 6 bases. V was cut by 5 bases and J by 1 base, with 15 bases left in between. Germline-derived CDR1 and CDR2 are SEHNR and FQNEAQ (reference sequence). This CDR3 region has 16 residues. CDR3 loop: CASSPTGGLSYNEQFF. DNA of the CDR3: TGTGCCAGCAGCCCCACCGGGGGCCTATCCTACAATGAGCAGTTCTTC.